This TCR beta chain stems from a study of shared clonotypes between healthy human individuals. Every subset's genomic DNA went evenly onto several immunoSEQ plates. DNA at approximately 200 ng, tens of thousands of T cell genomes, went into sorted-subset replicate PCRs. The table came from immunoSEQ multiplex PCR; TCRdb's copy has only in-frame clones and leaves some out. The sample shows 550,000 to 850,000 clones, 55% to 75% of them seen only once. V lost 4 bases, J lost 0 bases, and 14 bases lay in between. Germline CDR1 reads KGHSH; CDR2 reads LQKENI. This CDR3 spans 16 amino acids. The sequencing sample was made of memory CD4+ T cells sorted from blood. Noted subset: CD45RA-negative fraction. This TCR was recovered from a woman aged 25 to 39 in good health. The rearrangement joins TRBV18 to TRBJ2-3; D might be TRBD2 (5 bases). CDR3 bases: TGTGCCAGCTCACGCACTGAGCGGTACAGCACAGATACGCAGTATTTT. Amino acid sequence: CASSRTERYSTDTQYF. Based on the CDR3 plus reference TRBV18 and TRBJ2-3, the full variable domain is NAGVMQNPRHLVRRRGQEARLRCSPMKGHSHVYWYRQLPEEGLKFMVYLQKENIIDESGMPKERFSAEFPKEGPSILRIQQVVRGDSAAYFCASSRTERYSTDTQYFGPGTRLTVL.